These T cell receptor beta chains were read from a single sample in a study of spatial heterogeneity in lung cancer. TCRdb analysed the 5' RACE reads with MiXCR anew, one entry per CDR3 protein. In the table there are around 48,000 distinct CDR3 sequences, roughly 5.2% of which are singletons. Sequenced material: PBMCs, taken at surgery. These receptors were collected from a male donor with early-stage non-small cell lung cancer. CDR3s include the opening cysteine and the closing phenylalanine or tryptophan. The order of the fields is clone size, J gene, V gene, D gene, CDR3 length, CDR3 DNA, CDR3 protein. A D gene is named only where the DNA matches it firmly. Clone size is not always given. Where it is, it says once, few, many or a class for expanded clones.

.	TRBJ2-7	TRBV18	TRBD1	16	TGTGCCAGCTCATCCGGGCGTCAGGGGGATTCCTACGAGCAGTACTTC	CASSSGRQGDSYEQYF
.	TRBJ2-5	TRBV30	.	13	TGTGCCTGGAGTGAGGACCTCCAAGAGACCCAGTACTTC	CAWSEDLQETQYF
many	TRBJ2-1	TRBV4-1	TRBD2	18	TGCGCCAGCAGCCAAGATCCCCGTGGGACTAGGCGTTACAATGAGCAGTTCTTC	CASSQDPRGTRRYNEQFF
many	TRBJ2-7	TRBV5-4	TRBD2	14	TGTGCCAGCAGCCCTAGAGGGAGGGCCGGCGAGCAGTACTTC	CASSPRGRAGEQYF
many	TRBJ2-2	TRBV5-6	TRBD1	16	TGTGCCAGCAGCATGGGACAGCAGCGACCGGCCGGGGAGCTGTTTTTT	CASSMGQQRPAGELFF
many	TRBJ1-4	TRBV18	.	15	TGTGCCAGCTCACCACAACCAACGGGTAATGAAAAACTGTTTTTT	CASSPQPTGNEKLFF
many	TRBJ2-2	TRBV20-1	TRBD1	15	TGCAGTGCTAGAGATAGGGACAGGGGCACCGGGGAGCTGTTTTTT	CSARDRDRGTGELFF
.	TRBJ1-6	TRBV4-2	.	16	TGTGCCAGCAGCCAAGTTCAGTACTCCTATATTTCACCCCTCCACTTT	CASSQVQYSYISPLHF
many	TRBJ2-1	TRBV5-1	.	15	TGCGCCAGCAGCCGAACAACAGGACATCCCAATGAGCAGTTCTTC	CASSRTTGHPNEQFF
.	TRBJ1-6	TRBV7-6	.	14	TGTGCCAGCAGCTTAGGGGACAACAATTCACCCCTCCACTTT	CASSLGDNNSPLHF
many	TRBJ2-7	TRBV28	TRBD1	14	TGTGCCAGCAGTATCAGGACAGGCTCCTACGAGCAGTACTTC	CASSIRTGSYEQYF
many	TRBJ2-1	TRBV14	TRBD1	14	TGTGCCAGCAGCCGGGGACAGAACTACAATGAGCAGTTCTTC	CASSRGQNYNEQFF
many	TRBJ1-2	TRBV25-1	.	18	TGTGCCAGCAGTGAATGGGGAGTAGGGGGAGTCAGTACCTATGGCTACACCTTC	CASSEWGVGGVSTYGYTF
many	TRBJ1-2	TRBV27	.	14	TGTGCCAGCAGTTTATCAGGGGGGGGCTATGGCTACACCTTC	CASSLSGGGYGYTF
many	TRBJ2-1	TRBV5-1	TRBD2	14	TGCGCCAGCTCGGAGGGAGGGTGGGGCAATGAGCAGTTCTTC	CASSEGGWGNEQFF
many	TRBJ2-3	TRBV20-1	.	15	TGCAGTGCTAGAGACCCCGCACAGGGAGCAGATACGCAGTATTTT	CSARDPAQGADTQYF
many	TRBJ2-2	TRBV12-3/TRBV12-4	.	16	TGTGCCAGCAGCCCCGCCGGGACCGGAGGGGCCGGGGAGCTGTTTTTT	CASSPAGTGGAGELFF
many	TRBJ2-1	TRBV20-1	.	15	TGCAGTGCCTCCAGCGGGCGGAGCTCCTACAATGAGCAGTTCTTC	CSASSGRSSYNEQFF
.	TRBJ1-5	TRBV12-3/TRBV12-4	.	13	TGTGCCTGCTCCTACTTGGACAATCAGCCCCAGCATTTT	CACSYLDNQPQHF
many	TRBJ2-6	TRBV15	.	20	TGTGCCACCAGCAGAGATATGGGCGGGACCCAGATCTCTGGGGCCAACGTCCTGACTTTC	CATSRDMGGTQISGANVLTF
many	TRBJ2-7	TRBV6-2/TRBV6-3	TRBD2	15	TGTGCCAGCAGCCTCGGACTAGCGGATTACTACGAGCAGTACTTC	CASSLGLADYYEQYF
many	TRBJ2-7	TRBV20-1	TRBD2	15	TGCAGTGCCCGGCGTTGGGAGGGGAGCTCCTACGAGCAGTACTTC	CSARRWEGSSYEQYF
.	TRBJ1-5	TRBV6-5	TRBD1	16	TGTGCCAGCAGTTACTCGGGACAGGGACTCAATCAGCCCCAGCATTTT	CASSYSGQGLNQPQHF
few	TRBJ2-3	TRBV5-1	TRBD2	18	TGCGCCAGCAGCGCGGGACTAGCGGGAGGGCCAGGCACAGATACGCAGTATTTT	CASSAGLAGGPGTDTQYF
few	TRBJ1-2	TRBV5-1	.	14	TGCGCCAGCCGGCGGGACCCGACTAACTATGGCTACACCTTC	CASRRDPTNYGYTF
many	TRBJ2-1	TRBV20-1	.	13	TGCAGTGCTAGTCGGGAGTGGGTCAATGAGCAGTTCTTC	CSASREWVNEQFF
.	TRBJ2-7	TRBV7-2	.	15	TGTGCCAGCAGTGGCGGGACAGTTACCTCCTACGAGCAGTACTTC	CASSGGTVTSYEQYF
many	TRBJ2-4	TRBV20-1	TRBD2	20	TGCAGTGCTAGAGGGACAGCGGGACTAGCGGGAGGGCCGTGGAAAGCTGTTCAGTACTTC	CSARGTAGLAGGPWKAVQYF
.	TRBJ2-1	TRBV24-1	TRBD2	16	TGTGCCACCAGTGACCCTCAAGCGGGATCCCAGAATGAGCAGTTCTTC	CATSDPQAGSQNEQFF
many	TRBJ2-1	TRBV29-1	.	15	TGCAGCGTTGACGAGGATTTTTTCTCCTACAATGAGCAGTTCTTC	CSVDEDFFSYNEQFF
many	TRBJ1-5	TRBV20-1	.	12	TGCAGTGCTAAGTATAGCAATCAGCCCCAGCATTTT	CSAKYSNQPQHF
many	TRBJ2-2	TRBV7-3	TRBD2	15	TGTGCCAGCAGCTTAATACTAGCGGGACCCGGGGAGCTGTTTTTT	CASSLILAGPGELFF
few	TRBJ2-1	TRBV5-4	TRBD2	16	TGTGCCAGCAGCTTGGCTGGACTAGCTGACTACAATGAGCAGTTCTTC	CASSLAGLADYNEQFF
many	TRBJ2-3	TRBV20-1	.	14	TGCAGTGCCCCGGCACGGGGGAGTATAGATACGCAGTATTTT	CSAPARGSIDTQYF
many	TRBJ1-2	TRBV6-5	.	13	TGTGCCAGTGGGCAGGGATCTAACTATGGCTACACCTTC	CASGQGSNYGYTF
many	TRBJ2-3	TRBV7-2	TRBD2	19	TGTGCCAGCAGCTTAGCTATCGTGCTAGCGGGAGCGACTGATGATACGCAGTATTTT	CASSLAIVLAGATDDTQYF
many	TRBJ2-7	TRBV29-1	TRBD2	13	TGCAGCGTAGCGGGAGGGAGCTCCTACGAGCAGTACTTC	CSVAGGSSYEQYF
many	TRBJ2-7	TRBV14	TRBD1	14	TGTGCCAGCAGCCGTGACAGGGGGCTCCACGAGCAGTACTTC	CASSRDRGLHEQYF
many	TRBJ2-7	TRBV10-3	.	13	TGTGCCATCAACCAGGGAATGATCTACGAGCAGTACTTC	CAINQGMIYEQYF
many	TRBJ2-3	TRBV6-2/TRBV6-3	TRBD2	13	TGTGCCAGCAGGCCTAGCGGGACGGATACGCAGTATTTT	CASRPSGTDTQYF